These 5 T cell receptor beta chains were all obtained from the same sample, sequenced in a study of T-cell reconstitution after alpha-beta-depleted transplantation in children. A library of TCRbeta sequences, prepared with unique molecular identifiers, was generated. TCRdb used MiXCR to reprocess the PCR reads, holding one entry per CDR3 protein. The sample includes about 290,000 distinct CDR3 sequences, roughly a tenth of them seen just once. The specimen was PBMCs, collected before TCRalphabeta/CD19-depleted stem cell transplant. The receptors were sampled from a boy less than two years old with acute myeloid leukemia, due to receive a stem cell transplant.

This clonotype was counted ten times or more. The CDR3 DNA sequence: TGTGCCAGCAGTCTACAAGGCCACGAGCAGTACTTC. The encoded protein is CASSLQGHEQYF. The chain is built from TRBV12-3 or TRBV12-4 and TRBJ2-7; D not resolved. The CDR3 spans 12 residues. With 5 bases removed from V and 5 bases from J, the gap between germline ends came to 10 bases.

V is TRBV27 and J is TRBJ2-2; D tentatively fits TRBD1 or TRBD2 (5 bases each). The CDR3 spans 16 residues. CDR1 and CDR2 (germline): MNHEY, SMNVEV (reference sequence). Trimming removed 2 bases at V and 1 base at J, with 11 bases between. This CDR3 reads CASSLGGILNTGELFF. In DNA form, the CDR3 reads TGTGCCAGCAGTTTAGGGGGTATCTTGAACACCGGGGAGCTGTTTTTT.

V is TRBV28 and J is TRBJ1-1; TRBD1 agrees at 7 bases. Germline values: CDR1 MDHEN, CDR2 SYDVKM. The V segment lost 2 bases and the J segment 5 bases; nucleotides outside the gene matches: 14. CDR3 length: 17 amino acids. Here the CDR3 DNA reads TGTGCCAGCAGTTTACCCTCCGGGCCAGGGGGAGGGACTGAAGCTTTCTTT. It codes for CASSLPSGPGGGTEAFF.

Ten or more counts support this clonotype. The chain carries TRBV7-2 and TRBJ1-3, with D unresolved. Trimming took 5 bases from V and 0 from J, leaving 14 bases between them. The CDR3 contains 16 residues. Germline CDR1 reads SGHTA; CDR2 reads FQGNSA. The CDR3 sequence is CASSPGPIRSGNTIYF. CDR3 DNA sequence: TGTGCCAGCAGCCCTGGACCGATTCGCTCTGGAAACACCATATATTTT.

This clonotype showed up many times. The V gene is TRBV12-3 or TRBV12-4, the J gene TRBJ1-6, with D unresolved. V was clipped by 2 bases and J by 11 bases, with 7 bases between them. This CDR3 is 12 amino acids long. The CDR3 here is CASSLSRPPLHF. The DNA for the CDR3 is TGTGCCAGCAGTTTAAGCAGGCCACCCCTCCACTTT.